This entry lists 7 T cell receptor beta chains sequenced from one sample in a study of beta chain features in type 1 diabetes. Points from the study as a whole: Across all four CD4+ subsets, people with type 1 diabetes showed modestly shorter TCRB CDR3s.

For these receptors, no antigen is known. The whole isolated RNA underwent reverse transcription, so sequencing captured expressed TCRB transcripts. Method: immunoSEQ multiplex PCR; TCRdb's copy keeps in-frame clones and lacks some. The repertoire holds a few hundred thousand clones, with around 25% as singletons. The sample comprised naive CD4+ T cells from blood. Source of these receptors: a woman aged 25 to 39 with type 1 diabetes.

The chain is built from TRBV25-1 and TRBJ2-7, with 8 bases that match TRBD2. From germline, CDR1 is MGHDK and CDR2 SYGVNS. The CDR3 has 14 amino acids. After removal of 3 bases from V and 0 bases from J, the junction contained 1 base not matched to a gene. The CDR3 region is CASSDAGGSYEQYF. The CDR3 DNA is TGTGCCAGCAGTGACGCGGGGGGCTCCTACGAGCAGTACTTC.

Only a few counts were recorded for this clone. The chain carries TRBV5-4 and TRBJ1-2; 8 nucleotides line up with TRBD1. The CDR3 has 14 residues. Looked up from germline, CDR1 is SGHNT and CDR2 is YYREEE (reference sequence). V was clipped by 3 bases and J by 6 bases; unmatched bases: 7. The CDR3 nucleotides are TGTGCCAGCAGCTCCCGTACAGGGGGGGATGGCTACACCTTC. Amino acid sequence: CASSSRTGGDGYTF.

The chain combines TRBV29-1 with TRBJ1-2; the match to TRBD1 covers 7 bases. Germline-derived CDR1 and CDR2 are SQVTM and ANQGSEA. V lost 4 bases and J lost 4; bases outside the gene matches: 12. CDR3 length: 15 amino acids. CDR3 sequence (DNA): TGCAGCGTTGCGGGACAGACTCCCACACTCTATGGCTACACCTTC. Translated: CSVAGQTPTLYGYTF.

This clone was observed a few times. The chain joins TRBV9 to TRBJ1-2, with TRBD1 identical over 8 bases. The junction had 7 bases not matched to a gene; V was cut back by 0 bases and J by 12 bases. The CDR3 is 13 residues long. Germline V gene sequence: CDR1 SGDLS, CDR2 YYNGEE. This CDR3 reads CASSVDSDRGHTF. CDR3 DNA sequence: TGTGCCAGCAGCGTAGATTCAGACAGGGGTCACACCTTC.

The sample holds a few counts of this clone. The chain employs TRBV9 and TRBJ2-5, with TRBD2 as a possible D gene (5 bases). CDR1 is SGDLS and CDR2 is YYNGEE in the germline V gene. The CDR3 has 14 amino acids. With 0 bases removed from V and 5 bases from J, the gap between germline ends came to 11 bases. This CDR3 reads CASSVEAGSETQYF. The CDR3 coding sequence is TGTGCCAGCAGCGTAGAGGCGGGCTCGGAGACCCAGTACTTC.

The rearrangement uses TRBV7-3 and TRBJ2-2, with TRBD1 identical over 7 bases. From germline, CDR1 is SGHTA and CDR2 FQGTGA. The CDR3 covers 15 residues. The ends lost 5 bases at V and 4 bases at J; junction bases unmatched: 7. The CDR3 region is CASSPDRLRTGELFF. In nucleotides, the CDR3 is TGTGCCAGCAGCCCGGACAGGCTCCGCACCGGGGAGCTGTTTTTT. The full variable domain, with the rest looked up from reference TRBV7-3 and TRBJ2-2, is GAGVSQTPSNKVTEKGKYVELRCDPISGHTALYWYRQSLGQGPEFLIYFQGTGAADDSGLPNDRFFAVRPEGSVSTLKIQRTERGDSAVYLCASSPDRLRTGELFFGEGSRLTVL.

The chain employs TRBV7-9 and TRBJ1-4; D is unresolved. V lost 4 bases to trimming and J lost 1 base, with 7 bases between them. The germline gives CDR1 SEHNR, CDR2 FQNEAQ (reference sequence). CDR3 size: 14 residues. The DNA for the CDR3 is TGTGCCAGCAGCTCACGGGGAACTAATGAAAAACTGTTTTTT. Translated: CASSSRGTNEKLFF. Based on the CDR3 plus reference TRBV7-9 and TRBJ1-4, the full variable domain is DTGVSQNPRHKITKRGQNVTFRCDPISEHNRLYWYRQTLGQGPEFLTYFQNEAQLEKSRLLSDRFSAERPKGSFSTLEIQRTEQGDSAMYLCASSSRGTNEKLFFGSGTQLSVL.